This T cell receptor beta chain was sequenced in a study of blood T cell repertoires in COVID-19. The wider study: The United States, Italy and Spain were the sources of the acute and convalescent COVID-19 samples. PBMCs, B-cell-depleted T cells, or T cells were the source of the cDNA or gDNA that made up the material.

Seattle's enrolled individuals joined amid active infection and were then monitored longitudinally. How the authors handled the data: Cell counts per sample came from amplifying reference gene primers. The repertoire was sequenced with immunoSEQ multiplex PCR; TCRdb's copy has only in-frame clones and lacks some. V and J calls and clone size come straight from that table; D and trimming were deduced from the DNA. The table has under 95,000 clones, approximately 85% seen once. V was shortened by 5 bases and J by 10 bases, with 15 bases between the two germline ends. This CDR3 comprises 14 residues. CDR1 and CDR2 from the germline V gene are SGHTA and FQGNSA.

Sequencing was done on a sample of peripheral blood. This TCR came from a man aged 45-65 years with COVID-19, enrolled during active disease. The chain employs TRBV7-2 and TRBJ1-6; tentative D call: TRBD1 (6 bases). CDR3 nucleotides: TGTGCCAGCAGCCCGTGGGGGCTGGGCTCACCCCTCCACTTT. Residues: CASSPWGLGSPLHF.